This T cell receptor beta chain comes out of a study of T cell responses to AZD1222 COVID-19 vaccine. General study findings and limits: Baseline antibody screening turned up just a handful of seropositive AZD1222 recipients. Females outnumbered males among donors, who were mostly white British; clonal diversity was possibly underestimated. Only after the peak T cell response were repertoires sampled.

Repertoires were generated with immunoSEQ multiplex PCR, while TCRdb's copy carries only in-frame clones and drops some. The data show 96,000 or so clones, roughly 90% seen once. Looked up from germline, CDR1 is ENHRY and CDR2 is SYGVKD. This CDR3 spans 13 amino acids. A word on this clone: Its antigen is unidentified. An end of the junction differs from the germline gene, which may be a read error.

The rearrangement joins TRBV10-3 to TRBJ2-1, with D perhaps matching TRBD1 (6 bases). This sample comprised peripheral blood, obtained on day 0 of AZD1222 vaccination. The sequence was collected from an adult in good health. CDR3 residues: CAISELGGNEQFF. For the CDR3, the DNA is TGTGCCATCAGCGAGTTAGGGGGCAATGAGCAGTTCTTC.